Listed below are T cell receptor beta chains from one sample, sequenced in a study of cytomegalovirus exposure and HLA in healthy donors. Some clones are missing from TCRdb's copy, which holds only in-frame ones; the method was immunoSEQ multiplex PCR. The top ten hold roughly 7% of the sample, which has more than 150,000 clones, roughly 84% seen once. Sequencing was performed on PBMCs. These receptors originate from a man younger than 35 in good health and CMV-seropositive. Each CDR3 is given with its conserved first and last residue. The D gene is left open where the match is weak. Expanded clones are given a class, and other clones once, few, many or no size at all.

J gene	V gene	D gene	clone size	CDR3 DNA	CDR3 protein
TRBJ1-5	TRBV28	-	-	TGTGCCAGCGGCCTTTTGGCAAATCAGCCCCAGCATTTT	CASGLLANQPQHF
TRBJ2-1	TRBV28	TRBD2	-	TGTGCCAGCGGGACTAGCGGGAGATGGGCCGGCCTCTTC	CASGTSGRWAGLF
TRBJ2-7	TRBV2	-	once	TGTGCCAGCAGTGATCAGGGACATATCTACGAGCAGTACTTC	CASSDQGHIYEQYF
TRBJ2-2	TRBV28	TRBD2	-	TGTGCCAGCGCGGGACTAGCGGGGCCAGATGCACCCCCCGGGGAGCTGTTTTTT	CASAGLAGPDAPPGELFF
TRBJ2-5	TRBV27	TRBD2	once	TGTGCCAGCAGTCCTAGGGGACTAGCGGGACGGGGGCAAGAGACCCAGTACTTC	CASSPRGLAGRGQETQYF
TRBJ1-1	TRBV7-6	-	-	TGTGCCAGCAGCCTCGCCAATACCCCCAGGGGCGAGAACACTGAAGCTTTCTTT	CASSLANTPRGENTEAFF
TRBJ2-1	TRBV29-1	-	-	TGCAGCGTTGACAGGGATTGGAACAATGAGCAGTTCTTC	CSVDRDWNNEQFF
TRBJ2-2	TRBV28	TRBD1	-	TGTGCCAGCAGGCGGGCAGGGGGCACCGGGGAGCTGTTTTTT	CASRRAGGTGELFF
TRBJ2-5	TRBV27	TRBD1	-	TGTGCCAGCAGTCATACCCCGGACAGGGAACAGGGGACCCAGTACTTC	CASSHTPDREQGTQYF
TRBJ2-2	TRBV5-4	TRBD2	-	TGTGCCAGCAGCTTGGCGGGACTAGGGAACACCGGGGAGCTGTTTTTT	CASSLAGLGNTGELFF
TRBJ2-1	TRBV6-6	TRBD2	-	TGTGCCAGCAGCCCTAGCGGGAGCTCCTACAATGAGCAGTTCTTC	CASSPSGSSYNEQFF
TRBJ1-1	TRBV28	TRBD1	few	TGTACCTCGGGACAGGGGATCACTGAAGCTTTCTTT	CTSGQGITEAFF
TRBJ2-3	TRBV6-1	-	-	TGTGCCAGCAGGACAGAGATTAGCACAGATACGCAGTATTTT	CASRTEISTDTQYF
TRBJ1-2	TRBV21-1	-	-	TGTGCCAGCAGCAACGGACAGGGACGTAAGGACTATGGCTACACCTTC	CASSNGQGRKDYGYTF
TRBJ2-7	TRBV2	-	-	TGTGCCAGCAGTTATACCAGGGTAGAGCAGTACTTC	CASSYTRVEQYF
TRBJ2-7	TRBV16	TRBD1	-	TGTGCCAGCAGCCCTACCCTCCGGGACAGGCTTTCCTACGAGCAGTACTTC	CASSPTLRDRLSYEQYF
TRBJ2-2	TRBV4-2	-	-	TGTGCCAGCAGCCAAGATGAGGTTAACACCGGGGAGCTGTTTTTT	CASSQDEVNTGELFF
TRBJ2-1	TRBV19	TRBD1	-	TGTGCCAGTACTAGGGGACAGGGGTTCTACAATGAGCAGTTCTTC	CASTRGQGFYNEQFF
TRBJ2-7	TRBV14	TRBD2	-	TGTGCCAGCAGCCAAGGAACAGCGTGGGACTACCTTAGCACCTACGAGCAGTACTTC	CASSQGTAWDYLSTYEQYF
TRBJ2-3	TRBV25-1	TRBD2	-	TGTGCCAGCCGAACAGGCGGGGGACGCACAGATACGCAGTATTTT	CASRTGGGRTDTQYF
TRBJ2-1	TRBV19	-	-	TGTGCCAGTAGTCTGACTAGTAACACCTACAATGAGCAGTTCTTC	CASSLTSNTYNEQFF
TRBJ1-1	TRBV6-5	-	few	TGTGCCAGCAGCTCCCTTCCCGGGGTGAAAGCTTTCTTT	CASSSLPGVKAFF
TRBJ2-1	TRBV28	-	once	TGTGCCAGCAGTTTATGGGGCCTACAGGGGCGGGGAGGCAATGAGCAGTTCTTC	CASSLWGLQGRGGNEQFF
TRBJ2-7	TRBV19	-	-	TGTGCCAGTAGTATAGGAGGCAGAAGCTCCCGTCCCTACGAGCAGTACTTC	CASSIGGRSSRPYEQYF
TRBJ1-2	TRBV7-2	TRBD1	-	TGTGCCAGCAGCACCCGACAGGGGGATGGCTACACCTTC	CASSTRQGDGYTF
TRBJ2-7	TRBV10-3	-	-	TGTGCCATCAGTGAGCCCACTACCGGGAGTCTCTCCGAGCAGTACTTC	CAISEPTTGSLSEQYF
TRBJ2-1	TRBV5-4	TRBD2	-	TGTGCCAGCAGCTTAACTAGCGGAAAGGATGAGCAGTTCTTC	CASSLTSGKDEQFF
TRBJ1-2	TRBV6-5	TRBD1	-	TGTGCCAGCAGTTACTCCAGGGGGCGCGACTATGGCTACACCTTC	CASSYSRGRDYGYTF
TRBJ1-2	TRBV6-6	-	once	TGTGCCAGCAGTTACTCGGAGTCGGCTGGCTACACCTTC	CASSYSESAGYTF
TRBJ2-6	TRBV28	TRBD1	-	TGTGCCAGCAGTCCTGGGACAGCGATTTTCTCTGGGGCCAACGTCCTGACTTTC	CASSPGTAIFSGANVLTF
TRBJ1-2	TRBV19	TRBD1	once	TGTGCCAGTATGGGGAAACCGGGACAGCTTAACTATGGCTACACCTTC	CASMGKPGQLNYGYTF
TRBJ2-7	TRBV19	TRBD2	-	TGTGCCAGTAACCACGGGAGGCTCGACGAGCAGTACTTC	CASNHGRLDEQYF
TRBJ1-1	TRBV12-5	-	-	TGTGCTAGTCTAGAGAATCCAGGGGAAGCTTTCTTT	CASLENPGEAFF
TRBJ1-5	TRBV2	-	-	TGTGCCAGCGGGCCTGATGCTTATCAGCCCCAGCATTTT	CASGPDAYQPQHF
TRBJ2-1	TRBV7-9	-	-	TGTGCCAGCAGCCCACTAGGAATTGAGCAGTTCTTC	CASSPLGIEQFF
TRBJ2-7	TRBV5-1	TRBD2	-	TGCGCCAGCAGCTTGAGCGAGGGACTAGCGGGGAGCTCCTACGAGCAGTACTTC	CASSLSEGLAGSSYEQYF
TRBJ2-1	TRBV28	TRBD1	-	TGTGCCAGCAGCTTTATAGACAGGGGGGTCAGAAATGAGCAGTTCTTC	CASSFIDRGVRNEQFF
TRBJ2-3	TRBV5-1	-	-	TGCGCCAGCAGCTTGGACAGGTCCGGAGATACGCAGTATTTT	CASSLDRSGDTQYF
TRBJ2-2	TRBV19	TRBD2	-	TGTGCCAGGGGGACTAGCGGGCTGAACACCGGGGAGCTGTTTTTT	CARGTSGLNTGELFF
TRBJ2-7	TRBV6-1	TRBD2	-	TGTGCCAGCAGTGAAAGTGGGGGGGGGAGTCCCTCCTACGAGCAGTACTTC	CASSESGGGSPSYEQYF
TRBJ2-1	TRBV28	TRBD2	-	TGTGCCAGCAGTTTTTCCGCACTAGCGGGAAGGAACAATGAGCAGTTCTTC	CASSFSALAGRNNEQFF
TRBJ1-2	TRBV7-8	TRBD1	many	TGTGCCAGCAGCTTCCGGACAGGGGCATGGAGCTACACCTTC	CASSFRTGAWSYTF
TRBJ2-7	TRBV7-9	TRBD1	-	TGTGCCAGCAGCTTAGCGGGGACAGACTACGAGCAGTACTTC	CASSLAGTDYEQYF
TRBJ2-2	TRBV18	-	-	TGTGCCAGCTCAGCCCGACAGACCGGGGAGCTGTTTTTT	CASSARQTGELFF
TRBJ2-7	TRBV4-1	TRBD2	-	TGCGCCAGCAGCCAACAAGCTAGCGGGACTGGCGAGCAGTACTTC	CASSQQASGTGEQYF
TRBJ1-1	TRBV4-2	TRBD1	-	TGTGCCAGCAGCCATCCGGGACAGACGAACACTGAAGCTTTCTTT	CASSHPGQTNTEAFF
TRBJ1-4	TRBV6-5	-	-	TGTGCCAGCAGTCAGACACGTACGAGCCGAGAAAAACTGTTTTTT	CASSQTRTSREKLFF
TRBJ2-1	TRBV13	-	-	TGTGCCAGCAGCTTAGGGATTGACGGGAGTGAGCAGTTCTTC	CASSLGIDGSEQFF
TRBJ1-1	TRBV28	TRBD1	once	TGTGCCAGCAGTCCACCAGGGACAGGGGGCTCAGCTTTCTTT	CASSPPGTGGSAFF
TRBJ1-5	TRBV28	TRBD1	-	TGTGCCAGCAGCCTCAAGGACAGGGTCAATCAGCCCCAGCATTTT	CASSLKDRVNQPQHF
TRBJ2-5	TRBV19	-	-	TGTGCCAGTAGTATTGGCCCAGGAGGCCAAGAGACCCAGTACTTC	CASSIGPGGQETQYF
TRBJ1-1	TRBV7-9	TRBD1	-	TGTGCCAGCAGCTCGGGACAGGGTTTCGAGGGCACTGAAGCTTTCTTT	CASSSGQGFEGTEAFF